The rows below give T cell receptor beta chains drawn from one sample of a study of shared clonotypes between healthy human individuals. The data were produced by immunoSEQ multiplex PCR, yet TCRdb's version contains in-frame clones alone and is incomplete. The sample lists 2,100,000 or so clones, 95% seen once, with 0.1% to 0.15% in the top ten. Sequencing input: naive CD4+ T cells sorted from blood. These receptors all stem from a young man in good health. Each CDR3 is given with its conserved first and last residue. D genes are given only for firm matches. Size is stated for part of the rows, as once, few or many counts, or as a class when the clone is expanded.

>TRBD1|.|TRBV2|TRBJ2-1
CASTPQMGQVYNEQFF
TGTGCCAGCACTCCTCAGATGGGACAGGTCTACAATGAGCAGTTCTTC
>.|.|TRBV27|TRBJ1-5
CASSLIGEDQPQHF
TGTGCCAGCAGTTTAATAGGGGAGGATCAGCCCCAGCATTTT
>TRBD1|.|TRBV7-3|TRBJ1-2
CASSVTGTGEGYTF
TGTGCCAGCAGCGTTACCGGGACAGGGGAAGGCTACACCTTC
>.|.|TRBV2|TRBJ1-2
CASSGDTYYGYTF
TGTGCCAGCAGCGGGGACACCTACTATGGCTACACCTTC
>TRBD1|.|TRBV15|TRBJ2-1
CATSRSTGEDEQFF
TGTGCCACCAGCAGATCGACAGGGGAGGATGAGCAGTTCTTC
>.|.|TRBV2|TRBJ1-4
CASRSTRSANEKLFF
TGTGCCAGCAGATCAACTCGGAGCGCCAATGAAAAACTGTTTTTT
>TRBD1|once|TRBV28|TRBJ2-2
CASRSGQGDTGELFF
TGTGCCAGCAGGTCGGGACAGGGCGACACCGGGGAGCTGTTTTTT
>.|.|TRBV7-9|TRBJ2-7
CASSLGPASYEQYF
TGTGCCAGCAGCTTAGGGCCGGCCTCCTACGAGCAGTACTTC
>.|.|TRBV19|TRBJ2-1
CASKLGGSSYNEQFF
TGTGCCAGTAAATTAGGGGGTTCATCCTACAATGAGCAGTTCTTC
>.|.|TRBV18|TRBJ1-6
CASSPSAGRSPLHF
TGTGCCAGCTCACCGTCGGCAGGGAGATCACCCCTCCACTTT
>.|.|TRBV7-8|TRBJ1-1
CASSPTGWTEAFF
TGTGCCAGCAGCCCTACAGGGTGGACTGAAGCTTTCTTT
>TRBD1|.|TRBV2|TRBJ2-2
CASRAGQGTTGELFF
TGTGCCAGCAGAGCGGGACAGGGGACCACCGGGGAGCTGTTTTTT
>TRBD2|.|TRBV7-2|TRBJ2-2
CASSSLAGGTGELFF
TGTGCCAGCAGCTCATTAGCGGGAGGGACCGGGGAGCTGTTTTTT
>.|.|TRBV5-8|TRBJ1-6
CASSFVKIGNVGSPLHF
TGTGCCAGCAGCTTTGTTAAAATCGGGAACGTCGGATCACCCCTCCACTTT
>TRBD2|once|TRBV4-3|TRBJ2-1
CASSQGGLAVRSEQFF
TGCGCCAGCAGCCAAGGGGGACTAGCGGTTCGTAGTGAGCAGTTCTTC
>TRBD2|.|TRBV11-2|TRBJ2-3
CASSPSSGISTDTQYF
TGTGCCAGCAGCCCATCTAGCGGGATTAGCACAGATACGCAGTATTTT
>TRBD1|few|TRBV5-6|TRBJ2-7
CGSSNTGVEQYF
TGTGGCAGCAGCAATACAGGGGTCGAGCAGTACTTC
>TRBD1|.|TRBV19|TRBJ1-5
CASMVKTGGQPQHF
TGTGCCAGTATGGTCAAGACAGGGGGACAGCCCCAGCATTTT
>.|few|TRBV5-1|TRBJ2-7
CASSLDGRVHEQYF
TGCGCCAGCAGCTTGGACGGCAGGGTCCACGAGCAGTACTTC
>TRBD2|.|TRBV30|TRBJ2-7
CAWSLTGLAGGEQYF
TGTGCCTGGAGTTTAACGGGACTAGCGGGGGGCGAGCAGTACTTC
>.|.|TRBV9|TRBJ2-3
CASSRATDTQYF
TGTGCCAGCTCCCGGGCCACAGATACGCAGTATTTT
>TRBD2|.|TRBV20-1|TRBJ2-7
CSAAGAYEQYF
TGCAGTGCGGCGGGGGCCTACGAGCAGTACTTC
>.|once|TRBV28|TRBJ1-2
CASSPQGVSNYGYTF
TGTGCCAGCAGTCCACAGGGAGTCAGTAACTATGGCTACACCTTC
>.|.|TRBV28|TRBJ1-1
CASSRTGEAEAFF
TGTGCCAGCAGCCGAACGGGGGAAGCTGAAGCTTTCTTT